This TCR beta chain was profiled in a study of memory CD8 T cells in hepatitis C reinfection. Generated by immunoSEQ multiplex PCR, the TCRdb table keeps only in-frame clones and is missing some. Of about 50,000 clones in the sample, 89% were seen once. Looked up from germline, CDR1 is LGHNA and CDR2 is YSLEER. Trimming took 0 bases from V and 9 from J, leaving 15 bases between them. There are 15 residues in the CDR3. Described time point: late/post reinfection, 12 to 24 weeks after detection. The sorted cells went straight to TCR sequencing with no prior in vitro expansion. The Montreal HEPCO cohort supplied donors who inject drugs.

The chain combines TRBV4-3 with TRBJ2-1, with D perhaps matching TRBD2 (7 bases). Sequenced material: naive CD8+ T cells sorted from blood. The TCR originated in a man younger than 35 with hepatitis C virus infection. CDR3: CASSQDLGGASEQFF. The CDR3 nucleotides read TGCGCCAGCAGCCAAGATCTTGGGGGGGCCAGTGAGCAGTTCTTC.